A single sample is the source of the 4 T cell receptor beta chains below, sequenced in a study of blood T cell repertoires in COVID-19. Repertoires were generated with immunoSEQ multiplex PCR, while TCRdb's copy carries only in-frame clones and drops some. This table has around 270,000 clones, less than 90% appearing once. Material for sequencing was peripheral blood. Source of these receptors: a woman aged 35 to 49 who had recovered from COVID-19.

In this sample, this clone turned up once. The chain recombines TRBV4-2 with TRBJ2-5, with 9 bases fitting TRBD1. The CDR3 sequence is 17 residues long. The germline CDR1 and CDR2 sequences are LGHNA and YNFKEQ. V shed 2 bases and J 4 bases; nucleotides not matched to a gene: 11. CDR3 loop: CASSQPLRGQGTETQYF. For the CDR3, the DNA is TGTGCCAGCAGCCAACCCTTACGGGGACAGGGTACAGAGACCCAGTACTTC.

V gene TRBV7-9 combines with J gene TRBJ2-7, with D possibly matching TRBD1 (5 bases). This CDR3 has 15 amino acids. Germline values: CDR1 SEHNR, CDR2 FQNEAQ (reference sequence). V was cut by 1 base and J by 2 bases, with 12 bases left in between. The CDR3 is CASSLVQGSTYEQYF. Written as DNA, the CDR3 is TGTGCCAGCAGCTTAGTGCAGGGATCGACCTACGAGCAGTACTTC.

The gene calls are TRBV19 and TRBJ2-2; D possibly corresponds to TRBD1 (5 bases). Trimming shortened V by 4 bases and J by 2 bases, and 11 bases separated the two germline ends. Germline CDR1 and CDR2: LNHDA and SQIVND (reference sequence). The CDR3 covers 15 residues. This chain's CDR3 is CASSTQVDNTGELFF. CDR3 coding DNA: TGTGCCAGTAGTACACAGGTCGATAACACCGGGGAGCTGTTTTTT.

The chain is built from TRBV6-5 and TRBJ1-4, with D unclear. This CDR3 spans 14 amino acids. Per the germline V gene, CDR1 is MNHEY and CDR2 is SVGAGI. V was pared by 6 bases and J by 0 bases, with 8 bases between. Here the CDR3 reads CASRPRTTNEKLFF. CDR3 nucleotide sequence: TGTGCCAGCAGACCCAGAACAACTAATGAAAAACTGTTTTTT.